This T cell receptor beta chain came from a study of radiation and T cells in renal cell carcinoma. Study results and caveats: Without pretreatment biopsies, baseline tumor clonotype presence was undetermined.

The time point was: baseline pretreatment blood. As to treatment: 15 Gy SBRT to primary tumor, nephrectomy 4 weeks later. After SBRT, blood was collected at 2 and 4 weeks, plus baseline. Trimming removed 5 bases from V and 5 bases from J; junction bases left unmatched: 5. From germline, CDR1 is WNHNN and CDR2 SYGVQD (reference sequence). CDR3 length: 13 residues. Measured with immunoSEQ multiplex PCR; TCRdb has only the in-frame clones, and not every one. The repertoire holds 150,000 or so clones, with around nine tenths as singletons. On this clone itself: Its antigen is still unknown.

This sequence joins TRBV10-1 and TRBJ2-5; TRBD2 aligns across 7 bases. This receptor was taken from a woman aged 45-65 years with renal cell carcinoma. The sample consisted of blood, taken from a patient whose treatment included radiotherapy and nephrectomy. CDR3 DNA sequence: TGCGCCAGCAGTATGGCGGGGGAGGAGACCCAGTACTTC. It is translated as CASSMAGEETQYF.